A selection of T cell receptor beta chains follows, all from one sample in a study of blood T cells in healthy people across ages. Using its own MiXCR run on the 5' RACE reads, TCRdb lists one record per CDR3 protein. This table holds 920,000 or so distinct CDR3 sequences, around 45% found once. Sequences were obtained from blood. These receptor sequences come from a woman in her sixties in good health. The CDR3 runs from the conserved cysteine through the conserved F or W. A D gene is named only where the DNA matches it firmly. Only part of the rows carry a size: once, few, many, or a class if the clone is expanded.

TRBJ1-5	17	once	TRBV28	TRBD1	TGTGCCAGCAGTTCGTATCGGGTAGACAGGGGCAATCAGCCCCAGCATTTT	CASSSYRVDRGNQPQHF
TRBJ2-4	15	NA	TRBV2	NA	TGTGCCAGCAGTGAAGGAGGGATAGCCAAAAACATTCAGTACTTT	CASSEGGIAKNIQYF
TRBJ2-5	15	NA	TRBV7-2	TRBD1	TGTGCCAGCAGCTTGAGGACAGGGGACCTCAATGAGCAGTACTTC	CASSLRTGDLNEQYF
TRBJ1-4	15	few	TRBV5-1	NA	TGCGCCAGCAGCTTGGTCAGTGGCACTAATGAAAAACTGTTTTTT	CASSLVSGTNEKLFF
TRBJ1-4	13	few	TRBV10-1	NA	TGCCTGCTAATAGAGTGGCCTCCTGAAAAACTGTTTTTT	CLLIEWPPEKLFF
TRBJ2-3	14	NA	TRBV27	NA	TGTGCCAGCACCCCGGACCAGGACCCAGATACGCAGTATTTT	CASTPDQDPDTQYF
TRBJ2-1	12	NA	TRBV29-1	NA	TGCAACGTTGACCAGGGATACAATGAGCAGTTCTTC	CNVDQGYNEQFF
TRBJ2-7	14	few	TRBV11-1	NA	TGTGCCAGCAGCTTAGGGCGGGGCCGTCGGGAGCAGTACTTC	CASSLGRGRREQYF
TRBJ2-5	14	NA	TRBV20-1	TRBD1	TGCAGTGCTAGAGTCACCGAGGGGGCAGAGACCCAGTACTTC	CSARVTEGAETQYF
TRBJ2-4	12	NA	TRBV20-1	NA	TGCAGTGCTAGAAACGTGGGTAACATTCAGTACTTC	CSARNVGNIQYF
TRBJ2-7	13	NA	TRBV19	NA	TGTGCCAGTAGTAAGGAACCGGCCTACGAGCAGTACTTC	CASSKEPAYEQYF
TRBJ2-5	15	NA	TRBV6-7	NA	TGTGCCAGCAGTTACGCGGACTACCGTCAAGAGACCCAGTACTTC	CASSYADYRQETQYF
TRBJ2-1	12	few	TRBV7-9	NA	TGTGCCAGCAGCTTAGGCGGCGGTGTGCAGTTCTTC	CASSLGGGVQFF
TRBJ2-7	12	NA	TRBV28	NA	TGTACCAGCAGTTCACCGAACTACGAGCAGTACTTC	CTSSSPNYEQYF
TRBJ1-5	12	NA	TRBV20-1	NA	TGCAGTGCTAGGGACGGCCGGCCGACCCAGCATTTT	CSARDGRPTQHF
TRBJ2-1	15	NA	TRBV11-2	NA	TGTGCCAGCAGCCTTCGGGCTAGATATGACAATGAGCAGTTCTTC	CASSLRARYDNEQFF